This TCR beta chain derives from a study of cytomegalovirus exposure and HLA in healthy donors. Study overall: A later analysis reported the approximately 120 validation repertoires used the same platform as the 666 first-cohort repertoires. General study findings and limits: Later, an analysis found that TCR clusters from the first cohort tended to co-occur in the 120 or so validation repertoires.

The V gene's germline CDR1 is MDHEN and CDR2 SYDVKM. Unmatched junction bases numbered 9, after V lost 5 bases and J lost 3 bases. The CDR3 consists of 15 residues. As regards this clone: Its antigen is still unknown.

Some clones are missing from TCRdb's copy, which holds only in-frame ones; the method was immunoSEQ multiplex PCR. Here the sample spans 160,000 or so clones, 86% being singletons. J is TRBJ2-7 and V is TRBV28; TRBD2 aligns across 8 bases. The sample was PBMCs. The TCR sequence derives from a man in his late teens or twenties in good health and CMV-seropositive. The CDR3: CASSPRLAGSYEQYF. CDR3 bases: TGTGCCAGCAGTCCCCGGTTAGCGGGAAGCTACGAGCAGTACTTC.